These 24 T cell receptor beta chains originate from one sample sequenced in a study of blood T cell repertoires in COVID-19. Clones were read by immunoSEQ multiplex PCR, and TCRdb kept only the in-frame ones, dropping some. The table includes roughly 160,000 clones, around nine tenths detected once. The sample was peripheral blood. The origin of the receptors is a woman in her 70s with COVID-19, enrolled during active disease.

V usage is TRBV5-1 and J usage is TRBJ2-2, with D perhaps matching TRBD1 (6 bases). Between the trimmed V and J ends, which lost 3 bases and 5 bases, there was a span of 14 bases. Germline V gene sequence: CDR1 SGHRS, CDR2 YFSETQ. This CDR3 contains 15 residues. CDR3 coding DNA: TGCGCCAGCAGCTCCCTGACAGGTCAAACCGGGGAGCTGTTTTTT. It codes for CASSSLTGQTGELFF.

This rearrangement joins TRBV28 to TRBJ2-7, with D maybe TRBD2 (5 bases). V was pared by 3 bases and J by 0 bases, with 9 bases between. CDR1 and CDR2 from the germline V gene are MDHEN and SYDVKM. This CDR3 has 14 residues. The CDR3 is CASSFFGDSYEQYF. In DNA, the CDR3 is TGTGCCAGCAGTTTTTTCGGGGACTCCTACGAGCAGTACTTC.

In its sample, this clone was seen once. This chain joins TRBV3-1 (or the pseudogene TRBV3-2) and TRBJ2-2, with a tentative D call TRBD2 (5 bases). From germline, CDR1 is LGHDT and CDR2 YNNKEL (reference sequence). Between the trimmed V and J ends, which lost 4 bases and 13 bases, there was a span of 13 bases. The CDR3 contains 12 residues. For the CDR3, the DNA is TGTGCCAGCAGCCGCACGGAAGAGGGGCTGTTTTTT. The encoded protein is CASSRTEEGLFF.

The chain has TRBV28 and TRBJ2-5, with 7 bases matching TRBD2. Germline CDR1 reads MDHEN; CDR2 reads SYDVKM. This CDR3 contains 14 residues. The junction had 11 bases not matched to a gene; V was cut back by 7 bases and J by 6 bases. The CDR3 region has the DNA TGTGCCAGCATCGGAGCGGGGCAAGGAAAGACCCAGTACTTC. It yields the protein CASIGAGQGKTQYF.

V is TRBV5-1 and J is TRBJ1-2, with 9 bases that match TRBD1. The germline V gene encodes CDR1 SGHRS and CDR2 YFSETQ. This CDR3 has 16 amino acids. After removal of 4 bases from V and 6 bases from J, the junction contained 13 bases not matched to a gene. The CDR3 DNA reads TGCGCCAGCAGCCAGGACGCCAGCACAGGGGGCAATGGCTACACCTTC. It yields the protein CASSQDASTGGNGYTF.

In its sample, this clone was seen once. The chain recombines TRBV6-5 with TRBJ1-2, with D possibly being TRBD1 (6 bases). The CDR3 length is 15 residues. V lost 6 bases and J 0 bases, leaving 14 bases between the germline ends. CDR1 is MNHEY and CDR2 is SVGAGI in the germline V gene. The CDR3 region has the DNA TGTGCCAGCAGCTCGCCGGGACAAGCTAACTATGGCTACACCTTC. Its protein product is CASSSPGQANYGYTF.

The chain carries TRBV11-2 and TRBJ1-1; D may be TRBD1 (5 bases). Germline values: CDR1 SGHAT, CDR2 FQNNGV. The CDR3 contains 15 residues. Trimming pared 4 bases from V and 4 bases from J, leaving 16 bases between. The chain's CDR3 is CASSSILGTVTEAFF. The CDR3 region has the DNA TGTGCCAGCAGCTCCATACTCGGGACTGTCACTGAAGCTTTCTTT.

The chain links TRBV11-2 to TRBJ2-3, with a weak D call TRBD2 (5 bases). Trimming left V 6 bases short and J 6 bases short, with 10 bases between. CDR1 SGHAT and CDR2 FQNNGV come from the germline V gene. The CDR3 sequence is 12 residues long. CDR3 bases: TGTGCCAGCAGTCCACTAGGGGATACGCAGTATTTT. As protein: CASSPLGDTQYF. Full variable domain (rest looked up from reference TRBV11-2 and TRBJ2-3): EAGVAQSPRYKIIEKRQSVAFWCNPISGHATLYWYQQILGQGPKLLIQFQNNGVVDDSQLPKDRFSAERLKGVDSTLKIQPAKLEDSAVYLCASSPLGDTQYFGPGTRLTVL.

The V gene is TRBV28, the J gene TRBJ1-2; D may be TRBD1 (5 bases). The V end was cut by 2 bases, the J end by 3 bases, with 13 bases between. The germline V gene encodes CDR1 MDHEN and CDR2 SYDVKM. The CDR3 extends over 15 amino acids. In DNA form, the CDR3 reads TGTGCCAGCAGTTTAATTGAACCGGGGGACTATGGCTACACCTTC. The encoded protein is CASSLIEPGDYGYTF.

The chain combines TRBV2 with TRBJ1-3; no definite D call. Per the germline V gene, CDR1 is SNHLY and CDR2 is FYNNEI. V was clipped by 7 bases and J by 3 bases, with 10 bases between them. The CDR3 has 13 amino acids. The CDR3 sequence: CASIREYGNTIYF. CDR3 DNA sequence: TGTGCCAGCATCCGAGAGTATGGAAACACCATATATTTT.

The genes are TRBV15 and TRBJ1-6; a possible D gene is TRBD1 (6 bases). Trimming took 0 bases from V and 3 from J, leaving 12 bases between them. This CDR3 has 17 amino acids. Per germline, CDR1 LNHNV and CDR2 YYDKDF (reference sequence). CDR3 in DNA: TGTGCCACCAGCAGAGACTACAGGGTCGGCTATAATTCACCCCTCCACTTT. Translated, it gives CATSRDYRVGYNSPLHF.

The chain employs TRBV5-6 and TRBJ1-1, with no clear D. This CDR3 region has 15 residues. Trimming pared 3 bases from V and 0 bases from J, leaving 12 bases between. Germline CDR1 SGHDT, CDR2 YYEEEE. This chain's CDR3 is CASSYHGVMNTEAFF. DNA of the CDR3: TGTGCCAGCAGCTACCACGGGGTCATGAACACTGAAGCTTTCTTT.

The J gene is TRBJ1-2, the V gene TRBV19; 7 positions match TRBD1. This CDR3 comprises 14 residues. V shed 5 bases, J shed 7 bases, and the junction held 10 bases outside the gene matches. Germline values: CDR1 LNHDA, CDR2 SQIVND (reference sequence). CDR3 nucleotides: TGTGCCAGTAGTCCCCTGGACAGGTCGGCTGGCTACACCTTC. Its protein is CASSPLDRSAGYTF.

V usage is TRBV27 and J usage is TRBJ1-2; D is unclear. CDR1 and CDR2 from the germline V gene are MNHEY and SMNVEV (reference sequence). Trimming pared 7 bases from V and 8 bases from J, leaving 20 bases between. The CDR3 runs to 14 residues. The CDR3 sequence is CASTLRRGVGGYTF. The CDR3 coding sequence is TGTGCCAGCACCCTTCGGCGGGGAGTAGGGGGCTACACCTTC.

In this sample, this clone turned up once. Other DNA sequences from this sample encode an identical CDR3 as well. The chain is built from TRBV19 and TRBJ2-6; D may be TRBD2 (6 bases). CDR3 length equals 14 residues. V lost 5 bases to trimming and J lost 1 base, with 6 bases between them. Germline CDR1 LNHDA, CDR2 SQIVND (reference sequence). CDR3 nucleotide sequence: TGTGCCAGTAGTGGAGGGTCTGGGGCCAACGTCCTGACTTTC. Protein sequence: CASSGGSGANVLTF.

The chain carries TRBV15 and TRBJ1-4, with D perhaps matching TRBD1 (6 bases). V gave up 0 bases and J gave up 8 bases, with 13 bases separating them. CDR3 length: 15 residues. Per the germline V gene, CDR1 is LNHNV and CDR2 is YYDKDF (reference sequence). CDR3 protein: CATSRDLGGGEKLFF. For the CDR3, the DNA is TGTGCCACCAGCAGAGATCTAGGGGGTGGGGAAAAACTGTTTTTT.

This CDR3 reads CASSSSTDTQYF. As DNA, the CDR3 is TGCGCCAGCAGCTCTTCCACAGATACGCAGTATTTT. The chain joins TRBV5-1 to TRBJ2-3, with D unresolved. The V end was cut by 3 bases, the J end by 2 bases, with 4 bases between. The CDR3 has 12 amino acids. CDR1 and CDR2 (germline): SGHRS, YFSETQ.

The chain links TRBV3-1 (or the pseudogene TRBV3-2) to TRBJ1-3; 7 positions match TRBD1. This CDR3 has 16 amino acids. CDR1 is LGHDT and CDR2 is YNNKEL in the germline V gene (reference sequence). J was trimmed by 0 bases and V by 2 bases; bases with no gene match: 4. This chain's CDR3 is CASSQWDRDSGNTIYF. The CDR3 region has the DNA TGTGCCAGCAGCCAATGGGACAGAGACTCTGGAAACACCATATATTTT.

The chain employs TRBV3-1 (or the pseudogene TRBV3-2) and TRBJ2-3; D may be TRBD1 (5 bases). CDR1 is LGHDT and CDR2 is YNNKEL in the germline V gene (reference sequence). V shed 6 bases and J shed 5 bases, with 6 bases lying between them. CDR3 length equals 11 residues. CDR3 residues: CASRRGDTQYF. The CDR3 DNA is TGTGCCAGCAGAAGGGGAGATACGCAGTATTTT.

The sample holds a few counts of this clone. The chain employs TRBV3-1 (or the pseudogene TRBV3-2) and TRBJ1-2; 8 positions match TRBD1. Germline CDR1 is LGHDT and CDR2 is YNNKEL (reference sequence). This CDR3 contains 14 residues. Trimming cost V 4 bases and J 6 bases; bases outside gene matches: 7. The CDR3 reads CASSPRTGRNGYTF. The CDR3, as DNA: TGTGCCAGCAGCCCCAGGACAGGGCGCAATGGCTACACCTTC.

This sequence joins TRBV10-3 and TRBJ1-1, with D maybe TRBD1 (6 bases). From germline, CDR1 is ENHRY and CDR2 SYGVKD. The CDR3 extends over 15 amino acids. Trimming took 5 bases from V and 2 from J, leaving 15 bases between them. This CDR3 is CAISPATGTNTEAFF. The DNA of the CDR3 is TGTGCCATCAGTCCAGCGACAGGAACAAACACTGAAGCTTTCTTT.

The chain links TRBV5-1 to TRBJ1-3, with D possibly matching TRBD1 (5 bases). The germline V and J ends were trimmed by 5 bases and 9 bases, with 24 bases remaining between them. The germline CDR1 and CDR2 sequences are SGHRS and YFSETQ. The CDR3 is 16 amino acids. This chain's CDR3 is CASSPKDTQGYGTIYF. The CDR3 bases are TGCGCCAGCAGTCCCAAAGACACCCAGGGCTATGGCACCATATATTTT.

The chain carries TRBV18 and TRBJ2-1; 8 positions match TRBD1. J lost 2 bases, V lost 3 bases, and 15 bases had no gene match. CDR1 is KGHSH and CDR2 is LQKENI in the germline V gene. The CDR3 runs to 19 residues. This CDR3 is CASSPTRGGQVSTYNEQFF. For the CDR3, the DNA is TGTGCCAGCTCACCTACGCGAGGGGGACAGGTGTCGACCTACAATGAGCAGTTCTTC. The full variable domain, with the rest looked up from reference TRBV18 and TRBJ2-1, is NAGVMQNPRHLVRRRGQEARLRCSPMKGHSHVYWYRQLPEEGLKFMVYLQKENIIDESGMPKERFSAEFPKEGPSILRIQQVVRGDSAAYFCASSPTRGGQVSTYNEQFFGPGTRLTVL.

The DNA of the CDR3 is TGTGCCAGCAGTCCCGGACAGGGTCGATCCTATGGCTACACCTTC. Translation gives CASSPGQGRSYGYTF. The chain has TRBV27 and TRBJ1-2, with 8 bases fitting TRBD1. Germline V gives CDR1 MNHEY, CDR2 SMNVEV (reference sequence). CDR3 length: 15 amino acids. V gave up 5 bases and J gave up 4 bases; unmatched junction bases: 9.